This T cell receptor (beta chain) appears in the sequencing data of a study of CD4 T cells in relation to SARS-CoV-2 and coronaviruses. As for the study in general: After roughly 11 days of antigen culture, PBMC TCR beta CDR3s were sequenced. The study's findings and limits: Pre-pandemic and post-infection samples never came from the same donor.

Unexposed donor CD4+ T cells date from about 2011-2019, before the COVID-19 pandemic. After ten to eleven days of culture, CD4+ T cells were isolated. Sequencing used immunoSEQ multiplex PCR; TCRdb keeps in-frame clones, though not all of them. This table has about 15,000 clones, around 80% appearing once. The CDR3 loop spans 15 amino acids. Turning to this clone: Its antigen remains unidentified.

J is TRBJ2-7 and V is TRBV21-1; TRBD1, the D gene given by the table, was not confirmed from the DNA. TRBV21-1 is deemed a pseudogene. The sequencing input was CD4+ T cells from PBMCs, cultured in vitro. This receptor was taken from a human donor in good health. CDR3 nucleotides: TGTGCCAGCAGCACCTCAAGGGGCCTGCTCTACGAGCAGTACTTC. Protein sequence: CASSTSRGLLYEQYF.